Listed below are T cell receptor beta chains from one sample, sequenced in a study of tumor-infiltrating lymphocytes in primary liver carcinoma. TCRdb passed the multiplex PCR reads through MiXCR, listing each CDR3 protein once. The sample includes more than 100,000 distinct CDR3 sequences, 65% to 75% of them seen just once. The sample consisted of tumor-adjacent normal liver tissue. All receptors come from a woman aged 60-75 years with primary liver carcinoma and hepatitis B virus infection. CDR3s include the opening cysteine and the closing phenylalanine or tryptophan. Each record gives: V gene, J gene, CDR3 protein.

>TRBV29-1|TRBJ2-3
CSVEGGRGTDTQYF
>TRBV7-8|TRBJ2-2
CTSMSRARGANTGVLFF
>TRBV10-3|TRBJ2-7
CATFGDSYEQYF
>TRBV5-6|TRBJ2-1
CANSLEGANSSNEQFF
>TRBV29-1|TRBJ2-7
CNVSGPSYEQYF
>TRBV5-1|TRBJ2-1
CASSLGGTDQFF
>TRBV29-1|TRBJ1-5
CSVGLTNQPQHF
>TRBV7-6|TRBJ2-1
CAGSLAGTSGDNEQFF
>TRBV12-3/TRBV12-4|TRBJ1-2
CASSPGGGSYGYTF
>TRBV6-1|TRBJ2-1
CAASGLLAGNEQFF
>TRBV10-3|TRBJ2-1
CAISGGGHEQFF
>TRBV11-3|TRBJ1-2
CANSPRADRPYGYTF
>TRBV28|TRBJ2-7
CATSTRIGTYEQYF
>TRBV11-2|TRBJ1-1
CASSFRRMNTESFF
>TRBV6-5|TRBJ1-5
CASRGGNQPQYF
>TRBV28|TRBJ1-2
CASSFTRQGRLGYGYTF
>TRBV7-2|TRBJ2-7
CASSLQGAPYEQYF
>TRBV7-8|TRBJ2-3
CASSLVNLLGTDTQYF
>TRBV11-2|TRBJ2-7
CAGSSQRTSGLTYEQYF